The 6 T cell receptor beta chains below all came from one sample that was sequenced in a study of blood T cell repertoires in COVID-19 (dated by TCRdb to 2020 to 2021). The method behind the library was the immunoSEQ multiplex PCR assay. In its TCRdb copy, this immuneACCESS table keeps in-frame sequences only and misses some clones. Where compared with another copy, unresolved V genes explain less than half of these, and the others have no known cause. The sample yields fewer than 500,000 clones; 80% to 90% were counted once. Roughly 4% of the sample lies in the top ten. Sequenced material: peripheral blood. These receptors were obtained from a woman between 25 and 40 years old with acute or convalescent COVID-19.

The V call is TRBV5-1, the J call TRBJ2-1; possible D gene TRBD1, 6 bases. Looked up from germline, CDR1 is SGHRS and CDR2 is YFSETQ. The CDR3 has 15 amino acids. Between the trimmed V and J ends, which lost 0 bases and 7 bases, there was a span of 14 bases. CDR3 amino acids: CASSLAGHEVNEQFF. Here the CDR3 DNA reads TGCGCCAGCAGCTTGGCGGGACACGAAGTAAATGAGCAGTTCTTC.

The chain links TRBV5-6 to TRBJ2-3; TRBD1 might be the D (6 bases). Germline V gene lookup returns CDR1 SGHDT and CDR2 YYEEEE. Trimming stripped 2 bases from V and 2 bases from J, with 12 bases between. This CDR3 has 15 amino acids. The CDR3: CASSFTGSYTDTQYF. Written as DNA, the CDR3 is TGTGCCAGCAGCTTTACAGGGTCTTACACAGATACGCAGTATTTT. The variable domain in full, completed from reference TRBV5-6 and TRBJ2-3, reads DAGVTQSPTHLIKTRGQQVTLRCSPKSGHDTVSWYQQALGQGPQFIFQYYEEEERQRGNFPDRFSGHQFPNYSSELNVNALLLGDSALYLCASSFTGSYTDTQYFGPGTRLTVL.

The chain joins TRBV2 to TRBJ2-2; no definite D call. The germline V and J ends were trimmed by 7 bases and 2 bases, with 5 bases remaining between them. Germline V gives CDR1 SNHLY, CDR2 FYNNEI. The CDR3 extends over 12 amino acids. The CDR3, as DNA: TGTGCCAGCAACAGTAACACCGGGGAGCTGTTTTTT. Its protein is CASNSNTGELFF. Based on the CDR3 plus reference TRBV2 and TRBJ2-2, the full variable domain is EPEVTQTPSHQVTQMGQEVILRCVPISNHLYFYWYRQILGQKVEFLVSFYNNEISEKSEIFDDQFSVERPDGSNFTLKIRSTKLEDSAMYFCASNSNTGELFFGEGSRLTVL.

V and J are TRBV7-9 and TRBJ1-1; possible D gene TRBD1, 5 bases. Between the trimmed V and J ends, which lost 1 base and 3 bases, there was a span of 9 bases. The CDR3 loop spans 14 amino acids. The V gene's germline CDR1 is SEHNR and CDR2 FQNEAQ (reference sequence). CDR3: CASSLVAGDTEAFF. For the CDR3, the DNA is TGTGCCAGCAGCTTAGTAGCGGGGGACACTGAAGCTTTCTTT.

The CDR3 DNA sequence: TGTGCCAGCAGCGAACAGGGACGAGGTGAGACCCAGTACTTC. It codes for CASSEQGRGETQYF. The chain uses TRBV28 and TRBJ2-5; D possibly corresponds to TRBD1 (6 bases). CDR3 length: 14 amino acids. Per the germline V gene, CDR1 is MDHEN and CDR2 is SYDVKM. Trimming removed 6 bases from V and 5 bases from J, with 16 bases in between.

The genes are TRBV6-5 and TRBJ1-2, with 7 positions matching TRBD1. Trimming took 4 bases from V and 5 from J; bases not matched to a gene: 7. CDR3 length: 14 residues. Germline CDR1 reads MNHEY; CDR2 reads SVGAGI. The CDR3: CASSSIGTVYGYTF. CDR3 bases: TGTGCCAGCAGTTCCATAGGGACAGTTTATGGCTACACCTTC.